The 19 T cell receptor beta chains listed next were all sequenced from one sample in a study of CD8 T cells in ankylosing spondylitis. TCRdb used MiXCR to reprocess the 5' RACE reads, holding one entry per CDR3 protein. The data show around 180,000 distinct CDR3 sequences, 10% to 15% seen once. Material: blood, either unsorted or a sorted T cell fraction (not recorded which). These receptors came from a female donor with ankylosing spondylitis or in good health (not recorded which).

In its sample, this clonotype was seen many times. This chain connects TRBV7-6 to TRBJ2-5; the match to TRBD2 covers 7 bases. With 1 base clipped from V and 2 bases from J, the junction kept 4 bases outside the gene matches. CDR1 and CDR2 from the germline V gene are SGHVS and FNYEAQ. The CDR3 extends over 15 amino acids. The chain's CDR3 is CASSLERGTQETQYF. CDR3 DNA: TGTGCCAGCAGCTTAGAGCGGGGAACACAAGAGACCCAGTACTTC.

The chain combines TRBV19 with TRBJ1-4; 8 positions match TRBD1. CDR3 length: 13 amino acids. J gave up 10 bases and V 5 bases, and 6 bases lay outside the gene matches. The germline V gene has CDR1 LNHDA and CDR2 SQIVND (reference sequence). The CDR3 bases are TGTGCCAGTAGTGGGACAGGTTACCGAAAACTGTTTTTT. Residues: CASSGTGYRKLFF.

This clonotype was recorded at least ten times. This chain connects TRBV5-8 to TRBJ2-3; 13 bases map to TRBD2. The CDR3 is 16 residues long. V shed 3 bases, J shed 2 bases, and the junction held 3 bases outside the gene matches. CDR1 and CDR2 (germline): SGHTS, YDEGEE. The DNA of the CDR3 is TGTGCCAGCAGCTCCGGACTAGCGGGGGACACAGATACGCAGTATTTT. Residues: CASSSGLAGDTDTQYF.

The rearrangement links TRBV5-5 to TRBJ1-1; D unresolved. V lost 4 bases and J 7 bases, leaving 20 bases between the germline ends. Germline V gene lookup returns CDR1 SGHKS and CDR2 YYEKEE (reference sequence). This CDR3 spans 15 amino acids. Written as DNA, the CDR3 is TGTGCCAGCAGCCTTTATTCGGGCCGCGATAATGAAGCTTTCTTT. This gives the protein CASSLYSGRDNEAFF.

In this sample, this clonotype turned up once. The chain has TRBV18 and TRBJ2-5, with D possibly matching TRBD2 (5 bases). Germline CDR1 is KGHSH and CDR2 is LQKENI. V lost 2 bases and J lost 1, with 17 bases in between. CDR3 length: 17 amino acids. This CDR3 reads CASSPFRDLAFQETQYF. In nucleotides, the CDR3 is TGTGCCAGCTCACCATTCCGCGACTTAGCGTTCCAAGAGACCCAGTACTTC.

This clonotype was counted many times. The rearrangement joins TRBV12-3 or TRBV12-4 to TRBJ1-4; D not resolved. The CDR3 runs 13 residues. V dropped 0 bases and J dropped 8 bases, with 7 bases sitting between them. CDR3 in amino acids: CASSLAGVEKLFF. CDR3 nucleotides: TGTGCCAGCAGTTTAGCCGGGGTAGAAAAACTGTTTTTT.

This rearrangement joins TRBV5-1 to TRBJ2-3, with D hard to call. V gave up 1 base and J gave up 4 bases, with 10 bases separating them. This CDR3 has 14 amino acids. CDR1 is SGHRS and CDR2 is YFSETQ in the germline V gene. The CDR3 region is CASSLNQRPDTQYF. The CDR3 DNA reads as TGCGCCAGCAGCTTGAATCAGAGGCCAGATACGCAGTATTTT.

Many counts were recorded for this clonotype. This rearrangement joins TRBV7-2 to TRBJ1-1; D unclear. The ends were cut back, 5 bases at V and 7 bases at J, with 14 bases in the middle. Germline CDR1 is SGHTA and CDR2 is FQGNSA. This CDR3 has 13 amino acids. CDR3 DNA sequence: TGTGCCAGCAGCGCAAGGGTAGAGGATGAAGCTTTCTTT. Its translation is CASSARVEDEAFF.

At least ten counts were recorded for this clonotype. The CDR3 loop reads CAIGPTDTQYF. CDR3 DNA: TGTGCCATCGGGCCTACAGATACGCAGTATTTT. This sequence joins TRBV10-3 and TRBJ2-3; D gene ambiguous. V lost 8 bases and J lost 3, with 6 bases in between. This CDR3 region has 11 residues. The germline V gene encodes CDR1 ENHRY and CDR2 SYGVKD.

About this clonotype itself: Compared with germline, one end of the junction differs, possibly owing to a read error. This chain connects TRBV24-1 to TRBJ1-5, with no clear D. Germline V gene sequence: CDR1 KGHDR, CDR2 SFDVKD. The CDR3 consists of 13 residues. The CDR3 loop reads CAASVAGHQPQHF. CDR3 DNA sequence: TGTGCCGCCAGTGTGGCAGGACATCAGCCCCAGCATTTT.

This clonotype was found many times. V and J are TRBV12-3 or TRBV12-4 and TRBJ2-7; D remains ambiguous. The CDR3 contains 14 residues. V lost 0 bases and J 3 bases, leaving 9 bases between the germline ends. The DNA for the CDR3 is TGTGCCAGCAGTTTAGCGGGAAGGAGCTACGAGCAGTACTTC. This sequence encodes CASSLAGRSYEQYF.

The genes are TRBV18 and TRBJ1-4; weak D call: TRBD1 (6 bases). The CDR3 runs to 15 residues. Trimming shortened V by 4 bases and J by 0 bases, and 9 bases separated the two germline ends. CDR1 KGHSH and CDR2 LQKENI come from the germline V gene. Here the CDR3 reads CASSRQDATNEKLFF. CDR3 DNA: TGTGCCAGCTCACGACAGGATGCAACTAATGAAAAACTGTTTTTT.

CDR3 loop: CSARDRRDPYEQYF. In nucleotides, the CDR3 is TGCAGTGCTAGAGATCGGCGGGATCCCTACGAGCAGTACTTC. V and J are TRBV20-1 and TRBJ2-7, with D perhaps matching TRBD2 (6 bases). From germline, CDR1 is DFQATT and CDR2 SNEGSKA (reference sequence). With 0 bases removed from V and 2 bases from J, the gap between germline ends came to 11 bases. This CDR3 contains 14 residues.

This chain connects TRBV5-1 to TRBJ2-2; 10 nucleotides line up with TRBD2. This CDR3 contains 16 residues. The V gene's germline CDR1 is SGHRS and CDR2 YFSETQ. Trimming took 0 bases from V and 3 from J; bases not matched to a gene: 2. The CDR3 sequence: CASSLVLAGDTGELFF. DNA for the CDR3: TGCGCCAGCAGCTTGGTGCTAGCGGGAGACACCGGGGAGCTGTTTTTT. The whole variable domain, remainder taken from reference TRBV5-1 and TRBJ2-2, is KAGVTQTPRYLIKTRGQQVTLSCSPISGHRSVSWYQQTPGQGLQFLFEYFSETQRNKGNFPGRFSGRQFSNSRSEMNVSTLELGDSALYLCASSLVLAGDTGELFFGEGSRLTVL.

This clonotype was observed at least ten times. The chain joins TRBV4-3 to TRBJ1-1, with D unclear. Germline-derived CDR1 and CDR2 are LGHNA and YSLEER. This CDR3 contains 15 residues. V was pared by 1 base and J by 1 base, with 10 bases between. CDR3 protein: CASSQGAVGNTEAFF. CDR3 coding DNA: TGCGCCAGCAGCCAAGGTGCCGTCGGGAACACTGAAGCTTTCTTT.

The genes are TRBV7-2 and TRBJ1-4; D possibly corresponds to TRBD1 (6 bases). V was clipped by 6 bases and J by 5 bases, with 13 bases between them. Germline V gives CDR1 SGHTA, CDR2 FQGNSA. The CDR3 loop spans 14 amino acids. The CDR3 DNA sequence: TGTGCCAGCAGACCCGGACAGTTAAATGAAAAACTGTTTTTT. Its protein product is CASRPGQLNEKLFF.

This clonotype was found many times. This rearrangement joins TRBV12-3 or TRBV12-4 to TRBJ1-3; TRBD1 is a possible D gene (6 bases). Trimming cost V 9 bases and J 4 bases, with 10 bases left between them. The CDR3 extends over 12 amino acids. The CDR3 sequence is CASNRAGNTIYF. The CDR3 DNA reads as TGTGCCAGTAACAGGGCAGGAAACACCATATATTTT.

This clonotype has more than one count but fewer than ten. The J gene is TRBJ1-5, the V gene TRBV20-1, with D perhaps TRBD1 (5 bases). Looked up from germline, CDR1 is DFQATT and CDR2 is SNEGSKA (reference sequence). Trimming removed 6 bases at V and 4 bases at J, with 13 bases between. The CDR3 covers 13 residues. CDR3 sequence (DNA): TGCAGTGCGGCAGGGAAAAAGAATCAGCCCCAGCATTTT. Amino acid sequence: CSAAGKKNQPQHF.

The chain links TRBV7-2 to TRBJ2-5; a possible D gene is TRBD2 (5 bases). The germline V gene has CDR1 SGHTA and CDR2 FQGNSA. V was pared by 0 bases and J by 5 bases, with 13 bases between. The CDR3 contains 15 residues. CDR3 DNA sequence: TGTGCCAGCAGCTTAGCGGGAGAGTCGGAGGAGACCCAGTACTTC. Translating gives CASSLAGESEETQYF. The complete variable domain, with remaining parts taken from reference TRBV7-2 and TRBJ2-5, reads GAGVSQSPSNKVTEKGKDVELRCDPISGHTALYWYRQSLGQGLEFLIYFQGNSAPDKSGLPSDRFSAERTGGSVSTLTIQRTQQEDSAVYLCASSLAGESEETQYFGPGTRLLVL.